The 7 T cell receptor beta chains presented below share a single source sample, sequenced in a study of tumor-infiltrating lymphocytes in primary liver carcinoma. The researchers produced TCR beta cDNA from roughly 550 ng total RNA with a constant-region primer. Libraries for TCR beta were built through three nested multiplex PCR rounds, which together made up a slightly modified ARM-PCR procedure. Running nine to ten cycles apiece, the first two PCR rounds relied on TRBV1-TRBV30 forward primers together with a C-beta reverse primer. TCRdb fed the multiplex PCR reads into MiXCR, producing one record per CDR3 protein. The profile shows more than 55,000 distinct CDR3 sequences, around 64% of them singletons. Co-extraction of RNA and DNA was performed on about 19-31 mg of unsorted bulk tissue. Sequencing input: liver tumor tissue from sampling region 2. Subset in this sample: tumor region T2, inferior pole. Source of these receptors: a middle-aged man with primary liver carcinoma and hepatitis B virus infection.

This clonotype occurred a few times. This chain connects TRBV6-5 to TRBJ2-6; 7 bases match TRBD1. Germline CDR1 MNHEY, CDR2 SVGAGI. Unmatched junction bases numbered 6, after V lost 4 bases and J lost 0 bases. This CDR3 spans 17 amino acids. CDR3 DNA: TGTGCCAGCAGTTCCCGGACAGGCAGCTCTGGGGCCAACGTCCTGACTTTC. Translation gives CASSSRTGSSGANVLTF.

The gene calls are TRBV29-1 and TRBJ2-1; 13 positions agree with TRBD2. CDR1 and CDR2 from the germline V gene are SQVTM and ANQGSEA. The CDR3 is made up of 13 amino acids. The DNA for the CDR3 is TGCAACGGGACTAGCGGGAAGCTCCATGAGCAGTTCTTC. Protein sequence: CNGTSGKLHEQFF.

This clonotype was seen a few times. An end of the junction differs from the germline gene, which may be a read error. CDR3 DNA: TGTGTCAGCAGCTTTACGGGATCGGACACCGGGGAGCTGTTTTTT. Its translation is CVSSFTGSDTGELFF. The chain links TRBV11-2 to TRBJ2-2, with a tentative D call TRBD2 (5 bases). Germline V CDR1 and CDR2: SGHAT, FQNNGV. This CDR3 region has 15 residues.

Points on this clonotype: A read error may account for a junction end that differs from germline. This chain joins TRBV7-9 and TRBJ1-1, with 7 bases matching TRBD1. CDR3 length: 12 amino acids. Germline CDR1 SEHNR, CDR2 FQNEAQ (reference sequence). CDR3 sequence: CASSLMEGAAFF. In DNA form, the CDR3 reads TGTGCCAGCAGCTTAATGGAGGGGGCCGCCTTTTTT.

The gene calls are TRBV12-3 or TRBV12-4 and TRBJ1-1; D is perhaps TRBD1 (6 bases). This CDR3 has 14 residues. V was clipped by 7 bases and J by 0 bases, with 12 bases between them. CDR3 DNA: TGTGCCAGCAAACCTACAGGGTTGAACACTGAAGCTTTCTTT. It translates to CASKPTGLNTEAFF.

Turning to this clonotype: A much larger clone is a single base away; this may be a read error. V and J are TRBV30 and TRBJ1-1; 7 nucleotides agree with TRBD1. The germline V gene has CDR1 GTSNPN and CDR2 SVGIG (reference sequence). This CDR3 contains 14 residues. DNA for the CDR3: TGTGCCTGGAGCGCAACGACAGGGAATGGTGAAGCTCTCTTT. Translating it yields CAWSATTGNGEALF. Looking up the rest from reference TRBV30 and TRBJ1-1 gives the full variable domain: SQTIHQWPATLVQPVGSPLSLECTVEGTSNPNLYWYRQAAGRGLQLLFYSVGIGQISSEVPQNLSASRPQDRQFILSSKKLLLSDSGFYLCAWSATTGNGEALFGQGTRLTVV.

A note on this clonotype: A read error may account for a junction end that differs from germline. J is TRBJ2-7 and V is TRBV11-2; 9 bases are a match to TRBD1. The germline CDR1 and CDR2 sequences are SGHAT and FQNNGV. The CDR3 extends over 13 amino acids. Here the CDR3 reads CVSSSTGGYEQYF. The CDR3 bases are TGTGTAAGCAGCTCAACAGGGGGCTACGAGCAATACTTC.